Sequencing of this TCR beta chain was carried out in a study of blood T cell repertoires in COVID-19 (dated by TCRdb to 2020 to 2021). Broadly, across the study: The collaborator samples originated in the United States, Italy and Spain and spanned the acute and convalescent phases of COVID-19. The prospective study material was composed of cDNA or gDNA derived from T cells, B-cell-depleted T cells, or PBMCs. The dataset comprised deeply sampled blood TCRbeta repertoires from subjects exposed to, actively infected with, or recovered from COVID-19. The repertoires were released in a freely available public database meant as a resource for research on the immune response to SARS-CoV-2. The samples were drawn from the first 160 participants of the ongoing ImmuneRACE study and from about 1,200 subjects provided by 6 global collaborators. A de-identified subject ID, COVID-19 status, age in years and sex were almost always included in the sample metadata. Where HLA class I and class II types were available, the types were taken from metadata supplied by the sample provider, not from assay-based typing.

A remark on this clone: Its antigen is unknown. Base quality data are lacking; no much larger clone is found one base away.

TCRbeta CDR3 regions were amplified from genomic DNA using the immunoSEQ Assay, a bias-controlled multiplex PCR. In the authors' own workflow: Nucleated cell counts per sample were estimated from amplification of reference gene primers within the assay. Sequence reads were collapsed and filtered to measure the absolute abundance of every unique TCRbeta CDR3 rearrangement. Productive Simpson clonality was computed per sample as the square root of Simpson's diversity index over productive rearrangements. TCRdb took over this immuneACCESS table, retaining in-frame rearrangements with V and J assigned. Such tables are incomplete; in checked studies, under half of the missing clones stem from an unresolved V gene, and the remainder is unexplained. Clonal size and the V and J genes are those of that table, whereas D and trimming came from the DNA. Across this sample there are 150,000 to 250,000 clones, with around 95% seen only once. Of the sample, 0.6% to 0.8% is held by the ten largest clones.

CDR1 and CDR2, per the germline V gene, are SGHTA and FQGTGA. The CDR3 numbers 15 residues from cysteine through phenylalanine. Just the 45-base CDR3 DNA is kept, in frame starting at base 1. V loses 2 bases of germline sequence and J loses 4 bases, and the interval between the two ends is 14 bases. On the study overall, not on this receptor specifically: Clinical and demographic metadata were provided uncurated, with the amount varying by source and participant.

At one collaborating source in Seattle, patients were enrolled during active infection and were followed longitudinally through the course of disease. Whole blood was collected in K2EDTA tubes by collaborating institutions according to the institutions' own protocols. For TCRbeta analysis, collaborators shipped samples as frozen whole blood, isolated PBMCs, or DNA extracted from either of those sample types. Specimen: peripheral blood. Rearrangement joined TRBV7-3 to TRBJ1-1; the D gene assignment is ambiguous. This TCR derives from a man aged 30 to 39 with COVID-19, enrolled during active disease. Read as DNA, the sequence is TGTGCCAGCAGCTTACGCCCGGGTGATACCACTGAAGCTTTCTTT. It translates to CASSLRPGDTTEAFF. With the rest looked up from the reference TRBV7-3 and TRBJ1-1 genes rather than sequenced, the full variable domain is GAGVSQTPSNKVTEKGKYVELRCDPISGHTALYWYRQSLGQGPEFLIYFQGTGAADDSGLPNDRFFAVRPEGSVSTLKIQRTERGDSAVYLCASSLRPGDTTEAFFGQGTRLTVV.